This is a list of T cell receptor beta chains from one sample in a study of blood T cell repertoires in COVID-19. Only in-frame clones appear in the TCRdb table, and some are missing; sequencing was by immunoSEQ multiplex PCR. The table has about 280,000 clones, around 87% seen once. The sample was peripheral blood. Every receptor here comes from a woman aged 45-65 years who had recovered from COVID-19. Each CDR3 is given with its conserved first and last residue. The D gene is left open where the match is weak. The size entry is marked missing in some rows and otherwise reads once, few, many or a size class.

TGCGCCAGCAGCTTGTCGACAGGCAACACCTACGAGCAGTACTTC	CASSLSTGNTYEQYF	NA	NA	TRBV5-1	TRBJ2-7
TGTGCCTGGACCAGGGATCAGGGGGTCGTAGTATACTTC	CAWTRDQGVVVYF	TRBD1	NA	TRBV30	TRBJ2-7
TGTGCCAGCAGCCAATCGGACAACCCTAATGAAAAACTGTTTTTT	CASSQSDNPNEKLFF	NA	NA	TRBV3-1/TRBV3-2	TRBJ1-4
TGTGCCAGCAGCTGGACAGCGAACACTGAAGCTTTCTTT	CASSWTANTEAFF	NA	few	TRBV5-4	TRBJ1-1
TGTGCCAGCAGTTACGGGCCCCCCTCAAGCTCCTACGAGCAGTACTTC	CASSYGPPSSSYEQYF	NA	NA	TRBV6-5	TRBJ2-7
TGTGCCAGCAGCTTAGGTGTCTTCTCTGGAAACACCATATATTTT	CASSLGVFSGNTIYF	NA	NA	TRBV7-2	TRBJ1-3
TGTGCCAGCAGCTTCGGATCACCCACGGGATACTCCACTGAAGCTTTCTTT	CASSFGSPTGYSTEAFF	NA	NA	TRBV7-9	TRBJ1-1
TGTGCCAGCAGCGCCGAGGGTAATGAAAAACTGTTTTTT	CASSAEGNEKLFF	NA	NA	TRBV9	TRBJ1-4
TGTGCCAGCAGCCAGGACAGGGAGAACACTGAAGCTTTCTTT	CASSQDRENTEAFF	TRBD1	NA	TRBV6-5	TRBJ1-1
TGTGCCAGCAGCCCTAGCGGGAGTTCCTACAATGAGCAGTTCTTC	CASSPSGSSYNEQFF	TRBD2	NA	TRBV7-3	TRBJ2-1
TGTGCCAGCAGCCGCAGACTAGCAGATGAAGAGACCCAGTACTTC	CASSRRLADEETQYF	TRBD2	NA	TRBV7-6	TRBJ2-5
TGTGCCAGCAGTTCTCGGACACACTATGGCTACACCTTC	CASSSRTHYGYTF	NA	NA	TRBV6-5	TRBJ1-2
TGTGCCAGCAGCTTAGTTTGGGGGGACACTGAAGCTTTCTTT	CASSLVWGDTEAFF	NA	few	TRBV11-2	TRBJ1-1
TGTGCCATCAAAGCACAGGTCCTATTCTATGGCTACACCTTC	CAIKAQVLFYGYTF	NA	NA	TRBV10-3	TRBJ1-2
TGCGCCAGCAGCCCGGGACAGGCTAACTATGGCTACACCTTC	CASSPGQANYGYTF	TRBD1	NA	TRBV4-1	TRBJ1-2
TGTGCCAGCAGCCAAGATGTCGCGCGGGGGGTTACCTACGAGCAGTACTTC	CASSQDVARGVTYEQYF	TRBD2	NA	TRBV4-2	TRBJ2-7
TGTGCCAGCAGCTTAGCTTCTAGCGGGAGTTTCGTGCAGTTCTTC	CASSLASSGSFVQFF	TRBD2	NA	TRBV7-2	TRBJ2-1
TGTGCCAGCAGCTTTGTTAGTACGAGCAATCAGCCCCAGCATTTT	CASSFVSTSNQPQHF	NA	NA	TRBV5-5	TRBJ1-5
TGTGCCACCAGCAGAGGGATTGAGGGACAGAGACTTTATGGCTACACCTTC	CATSRGIEGQRLYGYTF	TRBD1	few	TRBV15	TRBJ1-2
TGTGCCAGCAGCCAACCGGACAGGGACGTTGAAGCTTTCTTT	CASSQPDRDVEAFF	TRBD1	NA	TRBV3-1/TRBV3-2	TRBJ1-1
TGTGCCAGCAGTTTACTAGCGGGGGGGATCGGGGAGCTGTTTTTT	CASSLLAGGIGELFF	TRBD2	NA	TRBV27	TRBJ2-2
TGTGCCAGCAGTTTAGGACTAGCGGGAGAAGTGGCTTTT	CASSLGLAGEVAF	TRBD2	NA	TRBV12-3/TRBV12-4	TRBJ2-3
TGCGCCAGCAGCGGGGGGTTAGCGGGAAACCACTACGAGCAGTACTTC	CASSGGLAGNHYEQYF	TRBD2	NA	TRBV5-1	TRBJ2-7
TGTGCCACCAGCGTTCGTCGGGGGGTGGGCACTGAAGCTTTCTTT	CATSVRRGVGTEAFF	NA	NA	TRBV15	TRBJ1-1
TGTGCCAGCAGTGAAAGGGTGGGACAGGGCAACTATGGCTACACCTTC	CASSERVGQGNYGYTF	TRBD1	NA	TRBV25-1	TRBJ1-2
TGTGCCAGCAGCTTCGGACCCGGACAGACACTAGCCAAAAACATTCAGTACTTC	CASSFGPGQTLAKNIQYF	NA	NA	TRBV5-5	TRBJ2-4
TGTGCCAGTAGTGGACTAGCGGGGGCCCACTACAATGAGCAGTTCTTC	CASSGLAGAHYNEQFF	TRBD2	NA	TRBV19	TRBJ2-1
TGTGCCAGCAACTTTCTCGCGAGCGGGACTGAAGCTTTCTTT	CASNFLASGTEAFF	NA	NA	TRBV11-2	TRBJ1-1
TGTGCCAGCAGTTTTTATTCCTATGGCTACACCTTC	CASSFYSYGYTF	NA	NA	TRBV28	TRBJ1-2
TGTGCCAGCAGTACCCCGACTAGCGGGAGACGAGAGACCCAGTACTTC	CASSTPTSGRRETQYF	TRBD2	NA	TRBV28	TRBJ2-5
TGCGCCAGCAGCTTCGGGGTCGCCGGGGAGCTGTTTTTT	CASSFGVAGELFF	NA	NA	TRBV5-1	TRBJ2-2
TGTGCCAGTAGTATCCGTCCTAATCAGCCCCAGCATTTT	CASSIRPNQPQHF	NA	NA	TRBV19	TRBJ1-5
TGTGCCAGCAGTTACTCGAACAGGGTGAACACTGAAGCTTTCTTT	CASSYSNRVNTEAFF	NA	NA	TRBV6-5	TRBJ1-1
TGTGCCAGCAGCTTGATTCAGGAGGTGGTAAACATTCAGTACTTC	CASSLIQEVVNIQYF	NA	once	TRBV5-6	TRBJ2-4
TGTGCCAGCAGCCCACTAGCGGGAGGACCCTACAATGAGCAGTTCTTC	CASSPLAGGPYNEQFF	TRBD2	NA	TRBV5-4	TRBJ2-1
TGTGCCATCAGTGAGTTCCGGGACAGGGCTCACTATGGCTACACCTTC	CAISEFRDRAHYGYTF	TRBD1	NA	TRBV10-3	TRBJ1-2
TGTGCCAGCTCACTACGGGACAGGGTCGAGTATGGCTACACCTTC	CASSLRDRVEYGYTF	TRBD1	NA	TRBV18	TRBJ1-2
TGTGCCAGTAGTATAGGACAGGGTCTCGATCAGCCCCAGCATTTT	CASSIGQGLDQPQHF	TRBD1	once	TRBV19	TRBJ1-5
TGTGCCAGCAGCCAAGATAGATGGGGGCCTTTTAATGAAAAACTGTTTTTT	CASSQDRWGPFNEKLFF	NA	NA	TRBV3-1/TRBV3-2	TRBJ1-4
TGTGCCAGTAGTTCAACAGGGACCAACTCACCTAATAATTCACCCCTCCACTTT	CASSSTGTNSPNNSPLHF	NA	NA	TRBV19	TRBJ1-6
TGTGCCAGCAGCCTACGACAGGGCCTTAACAATGAGCAGTTCTTC	CASSLRQGLNNEQFF	TRBD1	NA	TRBV14	TRBJ2-1
TGTGCCAGCAGTTACTCGGATTATGCGGGGCGGCCCCAGCATTTT	CASSYSDYAGRPQHF	NA	NA	TRBV6-6	TRBJ1-5
TGTGCCAGCAGCGCGCTCGGGGTCCCCCCACACAGCTCCTACGAGCAGTACTTC	CASSALGVPPHSSYEQYF	NA	NA	TRBV27	TRBJ2-7
TGTGCCAGCAGCTCGTCGGGGGGTTCCTACAATGAGCAGTTCTTC	CASSSSGGSYNEQFF	TRBD2	NA	TRBV3-1/TRBV3-2	TRBJ2-1
TGTGCCATCAGTGAGTCATTGGGAGACGTCTCTGGGGCCAACGTCCTGACTTTC	CAISESLGDVSGANVLTF	NA	NA	TRBV10-3	TRBJ2-6
TGTGCCAGCAGCTCCAGGACAGCGAACACCGGGGAGCTGTTTTTT	CASSSRTANTGELFF	NA	NA	TRBV7-2	TRBJ2-2
TGTGCCTGTACTAGCGGTGTAAATACGCAGTATTTT	CACTSGVNTQYF	TRBD2	NA	TRBV30	TRBJ2-3
TGTGCCAGCGGCGAGGGGGATGGGTACGAGCAGTACTTC	CASGEGDGYEQYF	NA	NA	TRBV7-3	TRBJ2-7
TGTGCCAGCAGCGTAGGGGCTAGCGGGGGGAGACTACAAGGTGAGCAGTTCTTC	CASSVGASGGRLQGEQFF	TRBD2	NA	TRBV9	TRBJ2-1
TGCAGCGCCGCGGAGACCGATGGGAATTCACCCCTCCACTTT	CSAAETDGNSPLHF	NA	NA	TRBV29-1	TRBJ1-6
TGTGCCACCAGTGATTCGGCGTTGCGGGGGAGGACTGAAGCTTTCTTT	CATSDSALRGRTEAFF	NA	NA	TRBV24-1	TRBJ1-1
TGTGCCAGCAGGGTACAGGGGGTCACTGAAGCTTTCTTT	CASRVQGVTEAFF	TRBD1	NA	TRBV6-5	TRBJ1-1
TGTGCCAGCAAGCTTAGCGGGGGGGGAGAGACCCAGTACTTC	CASKLSGGGETQYF	TRBD2	once	TRBV2	TRBJ2-5
TGTGCCAGCAGTAAACAGGGCATGGGGACCTCACCCCTCCACTTT	CASSKQGMGTSPLHF	NA	NA	TRBV6-5	TRBJ1-6
TGTGCCAGCAGCCATGTTAGACACGGTGAAGCTTTCTTT	CASSHVRHGEAFF	NA	NA	TRBV14	TRBJ1-1
TGTGCCAGCAGCTTAGCCGGCGGGGAGCTGTTTTTT	CASSLAGGELFF	NA	NA	TRBV7-2	TRBJ2-2
TGTGCCAGCAGTTTTTTATTCAGGGGAAGCAATCAGCCCCAGCATTTT	CASSFLFRGSNQPQHF	NA	NA	TRBV6-2/TRBV6-3	TRBJ1-5